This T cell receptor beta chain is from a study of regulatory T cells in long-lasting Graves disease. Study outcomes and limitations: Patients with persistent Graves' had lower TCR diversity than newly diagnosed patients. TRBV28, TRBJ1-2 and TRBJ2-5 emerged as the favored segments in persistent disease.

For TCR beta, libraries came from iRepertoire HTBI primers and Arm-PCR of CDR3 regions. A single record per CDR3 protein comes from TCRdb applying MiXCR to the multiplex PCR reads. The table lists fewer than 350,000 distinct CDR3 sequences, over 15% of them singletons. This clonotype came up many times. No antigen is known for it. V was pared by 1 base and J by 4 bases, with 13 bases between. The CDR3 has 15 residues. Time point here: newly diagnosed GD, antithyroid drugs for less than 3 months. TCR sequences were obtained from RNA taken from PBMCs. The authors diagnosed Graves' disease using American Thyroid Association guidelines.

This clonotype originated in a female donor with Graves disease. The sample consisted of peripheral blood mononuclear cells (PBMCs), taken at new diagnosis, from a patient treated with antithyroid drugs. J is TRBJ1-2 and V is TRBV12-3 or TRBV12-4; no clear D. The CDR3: CASSLGERLAYGYTF. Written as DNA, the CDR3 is TGTGCCAGCAGTTTAGGGGAGAGACTTGCCTATGGCTACACCTTC.